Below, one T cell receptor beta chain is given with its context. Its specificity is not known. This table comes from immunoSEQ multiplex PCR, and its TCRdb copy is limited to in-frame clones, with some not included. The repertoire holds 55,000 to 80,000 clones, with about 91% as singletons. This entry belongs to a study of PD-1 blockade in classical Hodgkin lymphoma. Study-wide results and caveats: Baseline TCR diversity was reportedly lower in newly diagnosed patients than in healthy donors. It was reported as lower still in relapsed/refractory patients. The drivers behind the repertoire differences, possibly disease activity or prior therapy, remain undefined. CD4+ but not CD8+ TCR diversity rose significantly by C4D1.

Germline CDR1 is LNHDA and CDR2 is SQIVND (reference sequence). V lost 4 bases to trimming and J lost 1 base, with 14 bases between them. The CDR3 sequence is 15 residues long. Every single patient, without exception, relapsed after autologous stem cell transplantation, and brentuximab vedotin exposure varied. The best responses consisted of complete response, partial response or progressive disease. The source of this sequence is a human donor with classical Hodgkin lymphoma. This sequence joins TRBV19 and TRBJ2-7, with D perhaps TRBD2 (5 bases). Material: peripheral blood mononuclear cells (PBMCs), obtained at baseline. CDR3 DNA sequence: TGTGCCAGTAGTACCAGACTACAAGCTTCCTACGAGCAGTACTTC. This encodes CASSTRLQASYEQYF.